The source of this T cell receptor beta chain is a study of OX40 agonist ivuxolimab in advanced cancers. Sequencing used immunoSEQ multiplex PCR; TCRdb keeps in-frame clones, though not all of them. The table records tens of thousands of clones, 84% of them present only once. The CDR3 spans 15 residues. The V segment lost 5 bases and the J segment 5 bases; nucleotides outside the gene matches: 6. Germline V lookup: CDR1 SEHNR, CDR2 FQNEAQ (reference sequence). This material consisted of CD4+ or CD8+ T cells sorted from blood, taken in a trial of the OX40 agonist ivuxolimab. The origin of this receptor is an adult with an advanced solid tumor such as melanoma, head and neck, liver or kidney cancer. J is TRBJ1-5 and V is TRBV7-9; TRBD1 matches 10 bases. CDR3 bases: TGTGCCAGCAGCCCCGGGACAGGGGTTGATCAGCCCCAGCATTTT. Residues: CASSPGTGVDQPQHF.